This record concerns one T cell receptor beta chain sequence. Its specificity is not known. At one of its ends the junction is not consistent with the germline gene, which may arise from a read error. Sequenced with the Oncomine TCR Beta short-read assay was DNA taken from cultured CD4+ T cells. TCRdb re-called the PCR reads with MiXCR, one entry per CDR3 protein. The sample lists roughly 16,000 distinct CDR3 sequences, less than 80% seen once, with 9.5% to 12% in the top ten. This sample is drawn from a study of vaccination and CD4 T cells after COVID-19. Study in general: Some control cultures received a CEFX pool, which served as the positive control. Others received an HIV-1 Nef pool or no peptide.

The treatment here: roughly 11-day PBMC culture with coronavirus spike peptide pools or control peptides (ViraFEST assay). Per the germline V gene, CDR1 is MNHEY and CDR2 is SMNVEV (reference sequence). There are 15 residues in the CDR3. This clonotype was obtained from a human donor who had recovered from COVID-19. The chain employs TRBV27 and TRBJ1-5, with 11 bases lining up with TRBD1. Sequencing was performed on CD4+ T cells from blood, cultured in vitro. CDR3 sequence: CASRLGDRGNQPQHF. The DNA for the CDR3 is TGTGCCAGCCGTTTGGGGGACAGGGGGAATCAGCCCCAGCATTTT.